The subject of this entry is one T cell receptor (beta chain). Its antigen remains undetermined. It has no much larger one-base neighbor in the sample; base qualities were not kept. In total, approximately 690 healthy bone marrow donors made up the cohort. All cohort members were sampled while nominally healthy, although unrecorded immune exposures were likely present. The donor was CMV seronegative and was included in the group of several hundred seronegative cohort members. A peripheral blood sample was provided by each donor, and peripheral blood mononuclear cells were used for TCR beta sequencing. Genomic DNA extraction from the blood cell samples was performed with the Qiagen DNeasy Blood Extraction Kit. This sample is drawn from a study of cytomegalovirus exposure and HLA in healthy donors listed by TCRdb under 2017. For context, the study as a whole: In an earlier analysis of approximately 500 of the donors, 276 Gb of sequence data and 117 million unique TCR beta sequences from about 190 million T cells were reported. High-throughput TCR immunosequencing, statistical association of individual TCRs with disease status, and machine learning were combined to predict cytomegalovirus infection status. A later analysis re-analyzed previously published TCR beta repertoires from 550 to 700 donors and added high-resolution HLA genotyping to study TCR occurrence patterns. Both class I and class II loci were covered by HLA typing, at four-digit resolution. Approximately 300 gigabases of sequencing data and 91 million or so unique TCR sequences made up an early release that covered approximately 700 HLA-typed donors. Typing coverage differed by locus: A, B, C, DRB1 and DQB1 were typed in roughly 620-630 donors, DQA1 in 500 to 550, DPA1 in nearly 610, and DPB1 in approximately 450. A later genetic analysis used genome-wide SNP genotypes for about 60% of the roughly 700 donors, treating that subset as a discovery cohort. About 5 DR-DQ haplotypes were handled as single units for association and clustering, since linkage in the cohort was strong. Among 300 to 500 genotyped donors of the cohort, an average of roughly 230,000 unique TCR beta nucleotide sequences was sequenced per donor, of which about 18% were non-productive. Of the approximately 400 genotyped donors, about 80% fell in the genetic ancestry cluster associated with self-reported Caucasian donors. In the later analysis, no new phenotypic data were used to find candidate immune exposures; instead, reliance was placed on TCR beta sequences and their occurrence across donors. Alongside the repertoire data, information on donor age, sex, ethnicity and CMV serostatus was compiled. All discovery cohort repertoires had been generated on a single sequencing platform. In an earlier analysis of around 540 of the donors, high-throughput TCR beta sequencing was used to judge whether each TCR beta V gene segment behaved as functional or pseudogenic. A separate validation cohort of 90 to 150 different subjects was used in addition to the roughly 670-subject first cohort. The aim of the study was to test whether cataloging public T cell receptors could identify signatures of past pathogen exposure. Using immunosequencing, the study profiled T cell repertoires from 666 subjects and related those repertoires to cytomegalovirus serostatus. Summary of the overall study and its limitations: In an earlier analysis of roughly 500 of the donors, most TCR beta V segments appeared in productive rearrangements about 90% or about 30% of the time, broadly matching IMGT annotations. A further reported finding was that TCR beta sequences accurately predicted the HLA-A and HLA-B alleles for most subjects in the first cohort. The sequencing pipeline was judged likely to have produced a cluster of highly shared sequence variants as a technical artifact. In a later analysis, HLA-associated TCR beta chains were found to be more clonally expanded and to have lower generation probabilities than equally common non-associated chains. At a false discovery rate of 0.05, a later analysis linked some 17,000 TCR beta sequences to specific HLA alleles. A few of the identified cytomegalovirus-associated TCR beta chains were confirmed in vitro to be specific for cytomegalovirus antigens. Some IMGT-functional V segments, including TRBV6-2 and TRBV6-3, could not be told apart with the 87-base-pair reads, so those segments were excluded. The classifier was reported to diagnose cytomegalovirus status with high specificity and sensitivity in both the original cohort and the validation cohort. This cohort had only TCR beta chains sequenced, and the lack of alpha or paired-chain data limited which features could be detected. When HLA alleles, especially DR and DQ, strongly co-occurred, TCR associations were difficult to assign to individual alleles. Roughly uniform sequencing depth across donors was assumed in presence/absence analyses, although this assumption may not hold. Because counts were too low, some 17 rarely observed V segments, including chromosome 9 orphons, were left out of the earlier analysis of about 500 of the donors. HLA typing was unavailable for some donors at each locus, so association tests used only the typed subset. According to a later analysis, parvovirus B19, influenza, CMV and Epstein-Barr virus appeared linked to several top co-occurrence clusters. While some public TCRs were present in many individuals, most TCR sequences turned up only very rarely across donors. Most CMV-associated TCR beta chains appeared to be HLA-restricted in a later analysis, and the HLA associations seemed to be driven largely by CMV exposure. A later genetic analysis reported fewer N-insertions in productive TCRs among donors in an Asian-associated ancestry cluster than the approximately 670-donor mean. For the cohort, immune exposure information was limited to CMV serostatus. V-gene and J-gene trimming of TCR beta chains was associated with a missense DCLRE1C variant in a later genetic analysis, and the association was replicated in an independent cohort. Linkage disequilibrium might explain the correlated functional status among segregating V segments, but an unknown experimental factor could not be excluded. In a later analysis, TCR association rates were found to vary across HLA loci, with the most associated TCRs seen for DRB1 alleles and the fewest for HLA-C alleles. According to the authors, the approach could potentially be generalized to other disease states and immunological phenotypes. The study gave a list of about 160 TCR beta chains associated with cytomegalovirus.

The CDR3 holds 16 amino acids from the cysteine to the phenylalanine. The CDR3 DNA has 48 bases and is translated from base 1. The germline V gene specifies SGHTA as CDR1 and FQGNSA as CDR2. Trimming takes 3 bases off V and 4 bases off J; junction bases not matched to a gene: 8. Library construction relied on the immunoSEQ multiplex PCR assay. A mixture of 60 forward primers for TCR Vbeta segments and 13 reverse primers for TCR Jbeta segments was used in the multiplex PCR. Amplification of the CDR3 region of rearranged TCR beta genes was performed with a multiplex PCR assay on genomic DNA. On the Illumina HiSeq System, the amplified TCR beta libraries were sequenced as 87-base-pair reads. Regarding the original processing steps: In a later analysis, tens of millions of unique TCR beta chains were counted across the approximately 640 repertoires, and roughly 11 million of these chains were shared by at least two donors. To remove PCR and sequencing errors, raw reads were error-corrected and collapsed into unique sequences using a nearest-neighbor algorithm that merged closely related sequences. Alignment of CDR3 sequences to IMGT reference sequences was used to assign V, D and J gene segments. Each retained sequence needed at least a six-nucleotide match to both a V gene segment and a J gene segment. A rearrangement was called productive if the CDR3 had no stop codons and remained in frame with V and J, and every other rearrangement was called non-productive. Following IMGT convention, CDR3 was defined as the stretch from the second conserved V-encoded cysteine to the conserved J-encoded phenylalanine. The earlier analysis of more than 450 of the donors excluded sequences that lacked an unambiguous match to a single V gene segment. An earlier analysis of under 750 of the donors called V segments functional above 56.7% productive rearrangements and segregating when the between-donor standard deviation exceeded 5%. A statistical classification framework was built to diagnose cytomegalovirus status from the catalog of TCR beta chain sequences. In a later analysis, TCR nucleotide sequences were compared against IMGT/GENE-DB human TR gene sequences so that V and J genes could be assigned. Using the TCRdist pipeline, a later analysis assigned CDR3 sequences along with most-parsimonious VDJ recombination scenarios. A later analysis defined each TCR beta chain by its CDR3 amino acid sequence plus V-gene family, and excluded reads lacking a unique V-gene family. To address suspected cross-contamination and a sequencing artifact, a later analysis removed 592 highly shared, low-generation-probability nucleotide sequences. In a later analysis, a clonal expansion index was calculated for each public chain from normalized within-repertoire ranks of inferred template counts. In a later analysis, generation probabilities were computed using a VDJ recombination model fitted to out-of-frame rearrangements, and the results were checked against IGoR. A later analysis scored TCR-TCR, TCR-HLA and TCR-CMV co-occurrence with hypergeometric tests, applying a repertoire-size bias correction to TCR pairs. To estimate false discovery rates, a later analysis permuted the HLA or CMV assignments 20 times. In a later analysis, co-occurring TCRs were grouped using DBSCAN, with TCRdist sequence similarity added in when clustering inside HLA-allele-positive subsets. Repertoires with fewer than 30,000 or more than 120,000 public chains were left out of co-occurrence clustering, as were about 5 repertoires with anomalous nucleotide sharing. TCRdb re-hosts the immuneACCESS table, in-frame sequences only. Its copies lack some clones; in the studies checked, an unresolved V gene accounts for under half of them, and the cause for the rest is not known. Clonal size and the V and J genes are those of that table, whereas D and trimming came from the DNA. The sample table holds roughly 190,000 clones, of which approximately 84% were seen once. In total, the top ten clones hold approximately 3.9% of the sample.

Sequencing was performed on PBMCs. This clonotype originated in a man aged 45-60 years in good health and CMV-seronegative. The chain is made from TRBV7-2 and TRBJ2-5; TRBD1 aligns with 10 central bases. The DNA sequence reads TGTGCCAGCAGCTTTGACGGGACAGGGGTTGGAGAGACCCAGTACTTC. It encodes CASSFDGTGVGETQYF. Supplemented by the reference TRBV7-2 and TRBJ2-5 proteins around the CDR3, the complete variable domain is GAGVSQSPSNKVTEKGKDVELRCDPISGHTALYWYRQSLGQGLEFLIYFQGNSAPDKSGLPSDRFSAERTGGSVSTLTIQRTQQEDSAVYLCASSFDGTGVGETQYFGPGTRLLVL.